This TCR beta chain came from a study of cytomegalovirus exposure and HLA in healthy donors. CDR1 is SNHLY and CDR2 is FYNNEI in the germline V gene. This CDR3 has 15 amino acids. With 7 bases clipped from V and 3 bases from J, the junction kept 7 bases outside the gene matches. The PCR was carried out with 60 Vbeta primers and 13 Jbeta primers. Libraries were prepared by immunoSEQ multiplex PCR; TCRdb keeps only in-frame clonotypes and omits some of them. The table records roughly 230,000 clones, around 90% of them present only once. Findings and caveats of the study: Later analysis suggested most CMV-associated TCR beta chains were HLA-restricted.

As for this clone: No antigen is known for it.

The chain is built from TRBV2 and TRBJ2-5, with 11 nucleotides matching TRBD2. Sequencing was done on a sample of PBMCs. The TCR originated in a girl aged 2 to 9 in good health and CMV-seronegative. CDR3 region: CASTETSGRKETQYF. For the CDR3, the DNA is TGTGCCAGCACCGAAACTAGCGGGAGAAAAGAGACCCAGTACTTC.